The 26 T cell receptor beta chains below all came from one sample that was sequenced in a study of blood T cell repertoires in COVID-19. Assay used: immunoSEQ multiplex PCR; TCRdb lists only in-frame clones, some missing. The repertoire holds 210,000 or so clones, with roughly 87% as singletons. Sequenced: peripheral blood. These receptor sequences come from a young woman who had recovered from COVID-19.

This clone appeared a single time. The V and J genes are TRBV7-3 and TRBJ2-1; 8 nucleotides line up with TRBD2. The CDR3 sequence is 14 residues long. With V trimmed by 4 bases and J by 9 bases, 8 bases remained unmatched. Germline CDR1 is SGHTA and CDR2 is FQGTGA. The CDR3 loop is CASSYKAGEGEQFF. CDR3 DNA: TGTGCCAGCAGCTACAAAGCGGGAGAGGGTGAGCAGTTCTTC.

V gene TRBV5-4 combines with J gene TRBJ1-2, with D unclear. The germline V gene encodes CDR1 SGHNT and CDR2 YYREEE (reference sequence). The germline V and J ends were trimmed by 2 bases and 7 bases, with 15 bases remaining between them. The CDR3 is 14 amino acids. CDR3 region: CASSLTPEVVGYTF. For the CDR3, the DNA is TGTGCCAGCAGCTTAACCCCAGAGGTCGTTGGCTACACCTTC.

Here the CDR3 reads CASRDPGLGLFF. The CDR3 nucleotides are TGCGCCAGCAGGGACCCGGGACTCGGCCTCTTCTTC. V is TRBV4-1 and J is TRBJ2-1; a weak D match, TRBD2 (6 bases). Germline CDR1 reads MGHRA; CDR2 reads YSYEKL. V was pared by 6 bases and J by 16 bases, with 19 bases between. This CDR3 region has 12 residues.

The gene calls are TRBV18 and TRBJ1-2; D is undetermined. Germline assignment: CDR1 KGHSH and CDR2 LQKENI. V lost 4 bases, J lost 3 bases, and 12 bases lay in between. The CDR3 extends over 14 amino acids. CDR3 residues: CASSLDQDYYGYTF. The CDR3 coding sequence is TGTGCCAGCTCACTGGATCAGGACTACTATGGCTACACCTTC.

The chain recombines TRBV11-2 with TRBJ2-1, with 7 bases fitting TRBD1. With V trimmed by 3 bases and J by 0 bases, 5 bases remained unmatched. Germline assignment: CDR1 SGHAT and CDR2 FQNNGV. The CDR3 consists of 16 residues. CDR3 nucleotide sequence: TGTGCCAGCAGCTTGCGACAGGGCAGCTCCTACAATGAGCAGTTCTTC. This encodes CASSLRQGSSYNEQFF.

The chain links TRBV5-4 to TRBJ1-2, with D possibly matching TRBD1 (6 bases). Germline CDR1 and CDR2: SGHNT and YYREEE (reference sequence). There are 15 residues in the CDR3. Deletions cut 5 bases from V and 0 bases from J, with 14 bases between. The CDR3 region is CASRGGQRTNYGYTF. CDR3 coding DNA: TGTGCCAGCAGAGGGGGTCAAAGGACTAACTATGGCTACACCTTC.

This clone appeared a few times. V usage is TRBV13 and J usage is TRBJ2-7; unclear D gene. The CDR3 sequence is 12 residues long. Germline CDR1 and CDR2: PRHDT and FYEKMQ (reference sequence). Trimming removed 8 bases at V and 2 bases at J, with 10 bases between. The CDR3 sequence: CASGRLAYEQYF. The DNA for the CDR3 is TGTGCCAGCGGCAGGCTGGCCTACGAGCAGTACTTC.

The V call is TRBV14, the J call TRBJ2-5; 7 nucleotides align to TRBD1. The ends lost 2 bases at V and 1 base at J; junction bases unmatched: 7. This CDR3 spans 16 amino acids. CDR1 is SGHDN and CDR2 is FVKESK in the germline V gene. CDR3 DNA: TGTGCCAGCAGCCAATACAGGGGCCGACGCCAAGAGACCCAGTACTTC. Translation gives CASSQYRGRRQETQYF.

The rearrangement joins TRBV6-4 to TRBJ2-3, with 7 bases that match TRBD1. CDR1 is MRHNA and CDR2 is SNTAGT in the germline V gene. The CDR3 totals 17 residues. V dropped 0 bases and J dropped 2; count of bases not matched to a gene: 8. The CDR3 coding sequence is TGTGCCAGCAGTGACTCGCTGGGGGACAGAGCCACAGATACGCAGTATTTT. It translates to CASSDSLGDRATDTQYF.

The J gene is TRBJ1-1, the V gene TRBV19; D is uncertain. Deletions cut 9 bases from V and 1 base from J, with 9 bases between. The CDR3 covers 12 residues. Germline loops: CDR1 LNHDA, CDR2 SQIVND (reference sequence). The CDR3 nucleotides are TGTGCCAGCCACCCAGGGAACACTGAAGCTTTCTTT. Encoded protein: CASHPGNTEAFF.

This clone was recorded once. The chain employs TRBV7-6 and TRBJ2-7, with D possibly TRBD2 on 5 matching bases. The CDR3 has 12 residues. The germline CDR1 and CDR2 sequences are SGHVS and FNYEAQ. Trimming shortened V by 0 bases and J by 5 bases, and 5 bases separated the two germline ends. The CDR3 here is CASSLAEDEQYF. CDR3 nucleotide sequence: TGTGCCAGCAGCTTAGCGGAGGACGAGCAGTACTTC.

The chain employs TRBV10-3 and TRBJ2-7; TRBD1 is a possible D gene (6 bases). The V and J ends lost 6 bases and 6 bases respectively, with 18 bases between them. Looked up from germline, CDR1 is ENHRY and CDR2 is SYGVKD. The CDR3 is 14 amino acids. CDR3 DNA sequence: TGTGCCATCAGACTTGCGGACAGCCCCTCCGAGCAGTACTTC. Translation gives CAIRLADSPSEQYF.

CDR3 sequence: CASSSRLALNTGELFF. The CDR3 DNA reads TGTGCCAGCAGCTCTAGACTAGCCCTGAACACCGGGGAGCTGTTTTTT. The chain couples TRBV7-3 to TRBJ2-2, with 7 nucleotides matching TRBD2. V lost 4 bases, J lost 1 base, and 6 bases stayed unmatched. Per germline, CDR1 SGHTA and CDR2 FQGTGA. This CDR3 is built from 16 residues.

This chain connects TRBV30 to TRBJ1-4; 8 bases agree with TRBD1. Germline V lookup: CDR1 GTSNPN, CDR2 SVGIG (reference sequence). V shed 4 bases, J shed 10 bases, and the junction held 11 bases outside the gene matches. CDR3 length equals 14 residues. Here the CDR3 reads CAWTKGTGGGKLFF. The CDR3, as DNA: TGTGCCTGGACCAAAGGGACAGGAGGGGGAAAACTGTTTTTT.

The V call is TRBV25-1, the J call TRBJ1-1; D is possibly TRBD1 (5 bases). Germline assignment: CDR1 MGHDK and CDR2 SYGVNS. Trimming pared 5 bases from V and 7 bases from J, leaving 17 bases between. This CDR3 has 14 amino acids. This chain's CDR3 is CASSTDSGLGEAFF. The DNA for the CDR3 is TGTGCCAGCAGTACCGACAGTGGGCTCGGTGAAGCTTTCTTT.

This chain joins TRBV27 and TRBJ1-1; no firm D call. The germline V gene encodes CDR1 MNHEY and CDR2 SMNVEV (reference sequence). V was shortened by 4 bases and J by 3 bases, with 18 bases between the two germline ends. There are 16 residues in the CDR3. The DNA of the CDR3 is TGTGCCAGCAGTTCCTCCCTTTACACCCGGGACACTGAAGCTTTCTTT. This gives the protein CASSSSLYTRDTEAFF.

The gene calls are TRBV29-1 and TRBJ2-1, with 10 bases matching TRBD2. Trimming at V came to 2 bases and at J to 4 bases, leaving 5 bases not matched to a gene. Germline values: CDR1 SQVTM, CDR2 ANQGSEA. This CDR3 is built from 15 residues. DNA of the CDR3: TGCAGCGTTGAAATGACTAGCGGGTTGTACAATGAGCAGTTCTTC. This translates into CSVEMTSGLYNEQFF.

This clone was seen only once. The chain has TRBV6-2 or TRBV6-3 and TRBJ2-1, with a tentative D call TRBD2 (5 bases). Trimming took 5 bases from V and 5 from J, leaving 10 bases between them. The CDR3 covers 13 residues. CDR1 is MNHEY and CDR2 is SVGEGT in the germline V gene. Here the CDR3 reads CASSNGINNEQFF. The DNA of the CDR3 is TGTGCCAGCAGTAACGGGATTAACAATGAGCAGTTCTTC.

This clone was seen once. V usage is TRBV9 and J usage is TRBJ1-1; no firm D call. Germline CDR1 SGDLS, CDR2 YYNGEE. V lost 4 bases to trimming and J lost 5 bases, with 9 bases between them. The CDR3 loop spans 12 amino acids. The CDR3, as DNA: TGTGCCAGCAGCCCTTCGGGGACTGAAGCTTTCTTT. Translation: CASSPSGTEAFF.

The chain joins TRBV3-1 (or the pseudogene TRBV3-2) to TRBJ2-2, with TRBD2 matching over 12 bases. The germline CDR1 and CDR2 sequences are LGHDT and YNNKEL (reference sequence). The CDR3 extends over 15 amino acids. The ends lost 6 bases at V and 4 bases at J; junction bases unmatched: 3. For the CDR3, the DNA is TGTGCCAGCAGGACTAGCGGGAGTGTCACCGGGGAGCTGTTTTTT. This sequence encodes CASRTSGSVTGELFF.

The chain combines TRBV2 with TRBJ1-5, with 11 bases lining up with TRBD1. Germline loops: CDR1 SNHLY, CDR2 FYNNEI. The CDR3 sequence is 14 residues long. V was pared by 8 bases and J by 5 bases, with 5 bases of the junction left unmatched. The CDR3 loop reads CASQGTGGDQPQHF. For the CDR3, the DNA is TGTGCCAGCCAAGGGACAGGGGGGGATCAGCCCCAGCATTTT.

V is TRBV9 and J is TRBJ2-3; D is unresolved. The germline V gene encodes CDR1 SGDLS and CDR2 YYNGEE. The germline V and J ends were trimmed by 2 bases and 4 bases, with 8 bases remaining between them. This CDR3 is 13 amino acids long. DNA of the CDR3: TGTGCCAGCAGCGTCGATGACTCAGATACGCAGTATTTT. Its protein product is CASSVDDSDTQYF.

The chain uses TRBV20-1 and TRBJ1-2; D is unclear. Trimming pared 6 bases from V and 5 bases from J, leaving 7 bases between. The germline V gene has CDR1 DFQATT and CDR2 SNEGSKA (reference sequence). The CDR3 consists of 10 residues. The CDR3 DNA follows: TGCAGTGCGGTTAGATATGGCTACACCTTC. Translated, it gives CSAVRYGYTF.

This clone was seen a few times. The CDR3 protein is CASSGGANTGELFF. CDR3 coding DNA: TGTGCCAGTAGTGGGGGCGCGAACACCGGGGAGCTGTTTTTT. V usage is TRBV19 and J usage is TRBJ2-2; a weak D match, TRBD1 (6 bases). Trimming removed 5 bases at V and 0 bases at J, with 7 bases between. This CDR3 has 14 residues. Germline CDR1 reads LNHDA; CDR2 reads SQIVND (reference sequence). The whole variable domain, filled in from reference TRBV19 and TRBJ2-2, reads DGGITQSPKYLFRKEGQNVTLSCEQNLNHDAMYWYRQDPGQGLRLIYYSQIVNDFQKGDIAEGYSVSREKKESFPLTVTSAQKNPTAFYLCASSGGANTGELFFGEGSRLTVL.

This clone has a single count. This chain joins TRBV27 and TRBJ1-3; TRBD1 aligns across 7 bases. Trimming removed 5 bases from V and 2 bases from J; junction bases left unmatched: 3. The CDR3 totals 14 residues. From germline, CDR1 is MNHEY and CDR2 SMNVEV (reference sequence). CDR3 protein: CASSPQGAGNTIYF. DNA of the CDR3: TGTGCCAGCAGTCCCCAGGGGGCTGGAAACACCATATATTTT.

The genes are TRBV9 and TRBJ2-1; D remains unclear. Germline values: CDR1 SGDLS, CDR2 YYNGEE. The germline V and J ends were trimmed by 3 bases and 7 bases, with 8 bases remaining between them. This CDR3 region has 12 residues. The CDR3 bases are TGTGCCAGCAGCGCCGAGTTAAATGAGCAGTTCTTC. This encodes CASSAELNEQFF.